This TCR beta chain comes out of a study of blood T cell repertoires in COVID-19. Study-level information: Whether acute or convalescent, the COVID-19 samples came from the United States, Italy and Spain. Sources were T cells, B-cell-depleted T cells, or PBMCs; the material itself was cDNA or gDNA.

The study drew participants aged about 18 to 95 years from 20 to 30 US areas. Recovery meant two consecutive negative NP/OP PCR tests, professional clearance, or resolved symptoms. Clones were sequenced by immunoSEQ multiplex PCR, and TCRdb holds only the in-frame ones, with some missing. The table lists 200,000 to 250,000 clones, about 79% of them singletons. The receptor comes from a woman in her sixties who had recovered from COVID-19. The material sequenced was PBMCs or T cells enriched from blood (not recorded which).

The chain's CDR3 is CASSSDQTRFF. Here the CDR3 DNA reads TGTGCCAGCAGCTCGGACCAAACTAGGTTCTTC. This chain joins TRBV7-9 and TRBJ2-1; tentatively, D is TRBD2 (5 bases). This CDR3 region has 11 residues. Between the trimmed V and J ends, which lost 4 bases and 15 bases, there was a span of 13 bases. In germline, CDR1 is SEHNR, CDR2 FQNEAQ (reference sequence).